The source of this TCR beta chain is a study of cytomegalovirus exposure and HLA in healthy donors (TCRdb year 2017). Context from the whole study: In an earlier analysis of some 610 of the donors, under 300 Gb of sequence data and approximately 120 million unique TCR beta sequences from 150 million to 200 million T cells were reported. An early release covering roughly 580 HLA-typed donors comprised approximately 300 gigabases of sequencing data and tens of millions of unique TCR sequences. The genetic ancestry cluster associated with self-reported Caucasian donors included 80% to 90% of the 398 genotyped donors. The study was designed to test whether signatures of past pathogen exposure could be identified by cataloging public T cell receptors. Using immunosequencing, the study profiled T cell repertoires from around 680 subjects and related those repertoires to cytomegalovirus serostatus. Along with the approximately 670-subject first cohort, a separate validation cohort of over a hundred different subjects was used. To predict cytomegalovirus infection status, the study combined high-throughput TCR immunosequencing, statistical association of individual TCRs with disease status, and machine learning. A later analysis re-examined previously published TCR beta repertoires from just over 650 donors and added high-resolution HLA genotyping to investigate patterns of TCR occurrence. In the later analysis, no new phenotypic data were used to find candidate immune exposures; instead, reliance was placed on TCR beta sequences and their occurrence across donors. An earlier analysis of around 580 of the donors used high-throughput TCR beta sequencing to judge whether each TCR beta V gene segment behaved as functional or pseudogenic. Alongside the repertoire data, information on donor age, sex, ethnicity and CMV serostatus was compiled. In a later genetic analysis, genome-wide SNP genotypes for about 65% of the 666 donors were used, and that subset was treated as a discovery cohort. Every discovery cohort repertoire had been produced on one sequencing platform. Class I and class II HLA loci were covered by the typing at four-digit resolution. The number of typed donors differed by locus: about 620-640 for A, B, C, DRB1 and DQB1; some 500 for DQA1; 606 for DPA1; and 400 to 480 for DPB1. Roughly 5 DR-DQ haplotypes were handled as single units for association and clustering, since linkage in the cohort was strong. Among 300 to 500 genotyped donors of the cohort, an average of around 250,000 unique TCR beta nucleotide sequences was sequenced per donor, of which about 20% were non-productive.

The investigation overall reported the following: In the study, approximately 160 TCR beta chains were listed as associated with cytomegalovirus. Strong co-occurrence of HLA alleles, especially DR and DQ, made assigning TCR associations to individual alleles difficult. A later genetic analysis associated a missense DCLRE1C variant with V-gene and J-gene trimming of TCR beta chains, and an independent cohort replicated the association. Because counts were too low, seventeen rarely observed V segments, including chromosome 9 orphons, were left out of the earlier analysis of several hundred of the donors. Several of the top co-occurrence clusters appeared to be linked to parvovirus B19, influenza, CMV and Epstein-Barr virus, according to a later analysis. A cluster of highly shared sequence variants was judged likely to represent a technical artifact of the sequencing pipeline. In a later analysis, TCR association rates were found to vary across HLA loci, with the most associated TCRs seen for DRB1 alleles and the fewest for HLA-C alleles. It was suggested by the authors that the approach could potentially be generalized to other disease states and immunological phenotypes. In an earlier analysis of some 500 of the donors, most TCR beta V segments appeared in productive rearrangements about 87% or about 30% of the time, broadly matching IMGT annotations. The only immune exposure information available for the cohort was CMV serostatus. Cytomegalovirus status was reported to be diagnosed by the classifier with high specificity and sensitivity in both the original and validation cohorts. Only TCR beta chains were sequenced in this cohort, and the absence of alpha or paired-chain data limited detectable features. In a later analysis, most CMV-associated TCR beta chains were found to appear HLA-restricted, with HLA associations seemingly driven largely by CMV exposure. Most TCR sequences were seen in very few donors, while some public TCRs were found in many individuals. In a later analysis, HLA-associated TCR beta chains were found to be more clonally expanded and to have lower generation probabilities than equally common non-associated chains. Specific HLA alleles were associated with 15,000 to 20,000 TCR beta sequences at a false discovery rate of 0.05 in a later analysis. Linkage disequilibrium might explain the correlated functional status among segregating V segments, but an unknown experimental factor could not be excluded. In vitro tests confirmed that a few of the cytomegalovirus-associated TCR beta chains recognize cytomegalovirus antigens. Compared with the roughly 710-donor mean, donors in an Asian-associated ancestry cluster had fewer N-insertions in productive TCRs, according to a later genetic analysis. A further reported finding was that TCR beta sequences accurately predicted the HLA-A and HLA-B alleles for most subjects in the first cohort. Because HLA typing was missing for some donors at each locus, association tests included only the typed subset. The 87-base-pair reads could not distinguish some IMGT-functional V segments, including TRBV6-2 and TRBV6-3, so those segments were excluded. Roughly uniform sequencing depth across donors was assumed in presence/absence analyses, although this assumption may not hold.

The cohort comprised under 700 healthy bone marrow donors. All cohort members were sampled while nominally healthy, although unrecorded immune exposures were likely present. The donor tested CMV seronegative, placing the donor among the 352 seronegative members of the cohort. A peripheral blood sample was collected from each donor, and TCR beta sequencing was performed on peripheral blood mononuclear cells. Genomic DNA extraction from the blood cell samples was performed with the Qiagen DNeasy Blood Extraction Kit. Library prep was done by the immunoSEQ multiplex PCR assay. For the multiplex PCR, a mixture combining 60 forward primers for TCR Vbeta segments and 13 reverse primers for TCR Jbeta segments was used. A multiplex PCR assay on genomic DNA amplified the CDR3 region of rearranged TCR beta genes. Amplified TCR beta libraries were sequenced as 87-base-pair reads on the Illumina HiSeq System. In the paper's pipeline: A later analysis tallied 70 million to 100 million unique TCR beta chains across the 650 to 750 repertoires, and roughly 11 million of those chains were shared by two or more donors. Raw reads were error-corrected and collapsed into unique sequences by a nearest-neighbor algorithm in which closely related sequences were merged to remove PCR and sequencing errors. CDR3 sequences were aligned to IMGT reference sequences to assign V, D and J gene segments. For a sequence to be retained, a match of at least six nucleotides was required to both a V gene segment and a J gene segment. Rearrangements were called productive when the CDR3 lacked stop codons and stayed in frame with V and J; all others were non-productive. Following IMGT convention, CDR3 was defined as the stretch from the second conserved V-encoded cysteine to the conserved J-encoded phenylalanine. The earlier analysis of about 590 of the donors excluded sequences that lacked an unambiguous match to a single V gene segment. An earlier analysis of under 750 of the donors called V segments functional above 56.7% productive rearrangements and segregating when the between-donor standard deviation exceeded 5%. To diagnose cytomegalovirus status from the catalog of TCR beta chain sequences, a statistical classification framework was built. In a later analysis, TCR nucleotide sequences were compared against IMGT/GENE-DB human TR gene sequences so that V and J genes could be assigned. The TCRdist pipeline was used in a later analysis to assign CDR3 sequences and most-parsimonious VDJ recombination scenarios. A later analysis defined each TCR beta chain by its CDR3 amino acid sequence plus V-gene family, and excluded reads lacking a unique V-gene family. A later analysis removed 550 to 700 highly shared, low-generation-probability nucleotide sequences to deal with suspected cross-contamination and a sequencing artifact. In a later analysis, a clonal expansion index for each public chain was calculated from normalized within-repertoire ranks of inferred template counts. Generation probabilities in a later analysis came from a VDJ recombination model fitted to out-of-frame rearrangements, and those results were checked against IGoR. In a later analysis, TCR-TCR, TCR-HLA and TCR-CMV co-occurrence was scored with hypergeometric tests, and a repertoire-size bias correction was applied to TCR pairs. A later analysis estimated false discovery rates by permuting HLA or CMV assignments 20 times. In a later analysis, co-occurring TCRs were grouped using DBSCAN, with TCRdist sequence similarity added in when clustering inside HLA-allele-positive subsets. Repertoires with fewer than 30,000 or more than 120,000 public chains, plus five repertoires with anomalous nucleotide sharing, were excluded from co-occurrence clustering. TCRdb stores this immuneACCESS table with in-frame sequences only. Part of the clones is absent; in the studies checked, under half of the shortfall reflects unresolved V genes, and no reason is known for the rest. V, J and clone size are those of that table, while D and trimming were read from the DNA. The table for this sample lists roughly 140,000 clones; roughly 80% of them were counted only once. The ten largest clones capture about 5.3% of the sample.

Of note for this clone: Its antigen remains unidentified. Nothing much larger sits one base from this clone, and base qualities are not available.

Germline trimming amounts to 1 base on V and 7 bases on J, with 2 as the count of junction bases outside the gene matches. Including the terminal cysteine and phenylalanine, the CDR3 comprises 15 residues. CDR3 DNA only is kept here, 45 bases in frame from base 1. From the germline V gene, CDR1 is MNHNS and CDR2 is SASEGT. The source material was PBMCs. This sequence was found in a woman aged 45-65 years in good health and CMV-seronegative. Rearrangement joined TRBV6-1 to TRBJ1-6; TRBD1 lines up with 9 middle nucleotides. The DNA sequence follows: TGTGCCAGCAGTGAAGGGACAGGGGACAATTCACCCCTCCACTTT. This yields the protein CASSEGTGDNSPLHF.